These 14 T cell receptor beta chains were sequenced from one sample in a study of CD8+ T cells in alopecia areata. cDNA reverse transcribed from extracted RNA served as the sequencing template. Sequencing used immunoSEQ multiplex PCR; TCRdb keeps in-frame clones, though not all of them. The sample includes about 190,000 clones, 60% of them seen just once. The sample's treatment: oral pan-JAK inhibitor, 5-10 mg twice daily. Sequencing used CD4+ T cells sorted from blood, obtained at week 4, from a patient treated with tofacitinib. The receptors were gathered from a human donor with alopecia areata.

The rearrangement joins TRBV29-1 to TRBJ1-4; D is undetermined. Germline CDR1 SQVTM, CDR2 ANQGSEA. Trimming removed 1 base from V and 5 bases from J, with 5 bases in between. This CDR3 comprises 12 residues. CDR3 in amino acids: CSVEGPNEKLFF. In DNA, the CDR3 is TGCAGCGTTGAAGGCCCAAATGAAAAACTGTTTTTT.

The chain joins TRBV30 to TRBJ1-5, with a possible D match to TRBD1 (5 bases). Trimming removed 2 bases from V and 7 bases from J, with 9 bases in between. CDR1 and CDR2 (germline): GTSNPN, SVGIG (reference sequence). The CDR3 is 12 amino acids. DNA for the CDR3: TGTGCCTGGAGTCCAGGGAGCCAGCCCCAGCATTTT. Protein sequence: CAWSPGSQPQHF. Full variable domain (rest looked up from reference TRBV30 and TRBJ1-5): SQTIHQWPATLVQPVGSPLSLECTVEGTSNPNLYWYRQAAGRGLQLLFYSVGIGQISSEVPQNLSASRPQDRQFILSSKKLLLSDSGFYLCAWSPGSQPQHFGDGTRLSIL.

The V gene is TRBV29-1, the J gene TRBJ2-1; tentatively, D is TRBD1 (6 bases). Germline values: CDR1 SQVTM, CDR2 ANQGSEA. There are 15 residues in the CDR3. Trimming removed 7 bases at V and 2 bases at J, with 18 bases between. In DNA form, the CDR3 reads TGCAGCGACTTATCCTGGTCAGGGGCCTACAATGAGCAGTTCTTC. Translating gives CSDLSWSGAYNEQFF.

The chain joins TRBV28 to TRBJ2-1, with TRBD1 matching 9 bases. The junction had 8 bases not matched to a gene; V was cut back by 7 bases and J by 4 bases. Looked up from germline, CDR1 is MDHEN and CDR2 is SYDVKM. This CDR3 has 15 amino acids. For the CDR3, the DNA is TGTGCCAGCATCTATGGGACAGGGACTTACAATGAGCAGTTCTTC. As protein: CASIYGTGTYNEQFF.

On this clone itself: The identical CDR3 is also encoded by other nucleotide sequences in the sample. V and J are TRBV29-1 and TRBJ1-5, with 9 nucleotides matching TRBD1. The J segment lost 7 bases and the V segment lost 4 bases, leaving 5 bases of the junction unmatched. The CDR3 sequence is 13 residues long. CDR1 is SQVTM, CDR2 ANQGSEA, per germline. The CDR3 reads CSVGGQGDQPQHF. In DNA form, the CDR3 reads TGCAGCGTTGGGGGACAGGGAGACCAGCCCCAGCATTTT.

The chain is built from TRBV30 and TRBJ2-7; 7 bases fit TRBD1. The length of the CDR3 is 15 residues. Trimming took 2 bases from V and 0 from J; bases not matched to a gene: 7. Germline-derived CDR1 and CDR2 are GTSNPN and SVGIG (reference sequence). CDR3: CAWSSTGQYSYEQYF. The CDR3 bases are TGTGCCTGGAGTAGTACGGGACAGTACTCCTACGAGCAGTACTTC.

This clone appeared once. The chain employs TRBV30 and TRBJ1-1; 7 bases map to TRBD1. V gave up 5 bases and J gave up 7 bases; unmatched junction bases: 7. The V gene's germline CDR1 is GTSNPN and CDR2 SVGIG (reference sequence). This CDR3 is 12 amino acids long. CDR3 region: CAWGTVGNEAFF. CDR3 DNA: TGTGCCTGGGGGACAGTGGGGAATGAAGCTTTCTTT. The full variable domain, with the rest looked up from reference TRBV30 and TRBJ1-1, is SQTIHQWPATLVQPVGSPLSLECTVEGTSNPNLYWYRQAAGRGLQLLFYSVGIGQISSEVPQNLSASRPQDRQFILSSKKLLLSDSGFYLCAWGTVGNEAFFGQGTRLTVV.

The V and J genes are TRBV29-1 and TRBJ2-6; D not certain. Germline V gives CDR1 SQVTM, CDR2 ANQGSEA. CDR3 length: 15 amino acids. V was shortened by 6 bases and J by 1 base, with 13 bases between the two germline ends. The CDR3 DNA reads as TGCAGCGTCGCTTACTGGAATTCTGGGGCCAACGTCCTGACTTTC. Encoded protein: CSVAYWNSGANVLTF.

The chain employs TRBV5-1 and TRBJ2-1, with 14 nucleotides matching TRBD2. Germline CDR1 is SGHRS and CDR2 is YFSETQ. Trimming took 4 bases from V and 14 from J; bases not matched to a gene: 11. CDR3 length equals 15 residues. CDR3 bases: TGCGCCAGCAGCCCCTTGGCGACTAGCGGGAGGGAAGAGTTCTTC. Translation gives CASSPLATSGREEFF. The full variable domain, its missing parts supplied by reference TRBV5-1 and TRBJ2-1, is KAGVTQTPRYLIKTRGQQVTLSCSPISGHRSVSWYQQTPGQGLQFLFEYFSETQRNKGNFPGRFSGRQFSNSRSEMNVSTLELGDSALYLCASSPLATSGREEFFGPGTRLTVL.

The chain has TRBV7-2 and TRBJ2-1; 9 bases are a match to TRBD1. The CDR3 contains 16 residues. Trimming at V came to 5 bases and at J to 4 bases, leaving 9 bases not matched to a gene. From germline, CDR1 is SGHTA and CDR2 FQGNSA. This chain's CDR3 is CASSPRAGTGYNEQFF. In DNA form, the CDR3 reads TGTGCCAGCAGCCCCCGGGCTGGGACAGGGTACAATGAGCAGTTCTTC.

Points on this clone: Mismatch with germline at one junction end may stem from a read error. The chain joins TRBV30 to TRBJ1-4; possibly TRBD1 for D (5 bases). Germline values: CDR1 GTSNPN, CDR2 SVGIG (reference sequence). The CDR3 is 12 amino acids. The CDR3 DNA is TGTGCCTACGGGACGGCTAATGAAAGACTGTTTTTT. Protein product: CAYGTANERLFF.

The chain recombines TRBV30 with TRBJ2-2; tentative D call: TRBD2 (8 bases). Trimming took 3 bases from V and 6 from J, leaving 17 bases between them. The germline V gene encodes CDR1 GTSNPN and CDR2 SVGIG (reference sequence). CDR3 length: 15 residues. Written as DNA, the CDR3 is TGTGCCTGGAGGGCGGCAGGGGGACTAGCCGGGGAGCTGTTTTTT. This encodes CAWRAAGGLAGELFF.

The chain employs TRBV7-9 and TRBJ2-1, with D possibly matching TRBD2 (6 bases). The CDR3 contains 15 residues. Deletions cut 5 bases from V and 7 bases from J, with 18 bases between. The germline V gene has CDR1 SEHNR and CDR2 FQNEAQ (reference sequence). The CDR3 spells CASSVTSPLGNEQFF. The CDR3 DNA sequence: TGTGCCAGCAGCGTAACTAGCCCGCTGGGGAATGAGCAGTTCTTC. Looking up the rest from reference TRBV7-9 and TRBJ2-1 gives the full variable domain: DTGVSQNPRHKITKRGQNVTFRCDPISEHNRLYWYRQTLGQGPEFLTYFQNEAQLEKSRLLSDRFSAERPKGSFSTLEIQRTEQGDSAMYLCASSVTSPLGNEQFFGPGTRLTVL.

The V and J genes are TRBV19 and TRBJ2-1, with D possibly matching TRBD2 (6 bases). CDR1 is LNHDA, CDR2 SQIVND, per germline (reference sequence). The CDR3 is made up of 15 amino acids. V shed 8 bases and J shed 5 bases, with 19 bases lying between them. The CDR3 region has the DNA TGTGCCAGTTTTGGAAACCGGGACTCTCACAATGAGCAGTTCTTC. It is translated as CASFGNRDSHNEQFF.